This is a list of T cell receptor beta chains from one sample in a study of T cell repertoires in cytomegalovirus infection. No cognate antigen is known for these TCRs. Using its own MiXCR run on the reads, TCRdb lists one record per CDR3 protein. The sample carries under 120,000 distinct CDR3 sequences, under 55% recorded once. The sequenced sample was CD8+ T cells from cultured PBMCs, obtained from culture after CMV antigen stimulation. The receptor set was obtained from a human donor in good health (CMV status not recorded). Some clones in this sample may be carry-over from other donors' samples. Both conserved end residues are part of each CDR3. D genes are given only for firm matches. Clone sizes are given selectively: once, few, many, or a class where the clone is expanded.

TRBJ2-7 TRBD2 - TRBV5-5 TGTGCCAGCAGCTTGACTAGCGGGGGGGAGTACGAGCAGTACTTC CASSLTSGGEYEQYF
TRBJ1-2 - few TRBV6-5 TGTGCCAGCAGTTACACAGGCGGGGTTAACTATGGCTACACCTTC CASSYTGGVNYGYTF
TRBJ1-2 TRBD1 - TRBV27 TGTGCCAGCAGTTTAACTTCAAACAGGGGACGTGGCTACACCTTC CASSLTSNRGRGYTF
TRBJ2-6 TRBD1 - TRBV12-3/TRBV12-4 TGTGCCAGCAGTTCGGACAGGGCTGGGGCCAACGTCCTGACTTTC CASSSDRAGANVLTF
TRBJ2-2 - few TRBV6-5 TGTGCCAGCAGTTACTCGAATACGGGGGAGCTGTTTTTT CASSYSNTGELFF
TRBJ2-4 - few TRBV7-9 TGTGCCAGCAGGAAGACGGAGGGGTTGGCCAAAAACATTCAGTACTTC CASRKTEGLAKNIQYF
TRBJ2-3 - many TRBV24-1 TGTGCCACCAGTGATTTTGCGAGACCTCCTCCGCAGGATACGCAGTATTTT CATSDFARPPPQDTQYF
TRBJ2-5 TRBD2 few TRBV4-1 TGCGCCAGCAGCCAAGGACTAGCGGGGGCTATACTCTTC CASSQGLAGAILF
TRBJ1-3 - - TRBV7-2 TGTGCCAGCAGCTTAGAAGGCCGGACCGGTGGAAACACCATATATTTT CASSLEGRTGGNTIYF
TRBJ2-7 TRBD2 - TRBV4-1 TGCGCCAGCAGCCAAGTTCCAGCGGGGGAGTACGAGCAGTACTTC CASSQVPAGEYEQYF
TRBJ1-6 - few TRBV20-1 TGCAGTGCTAGAGGGGGAATCAGTTCACCCCTCCACTTT CSARGGISSPLHF
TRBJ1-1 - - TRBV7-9 TGTGCCAGCAGATCGCCTTTGAACACTGAAGCTTTCTTT CASRSPLNTEAFF
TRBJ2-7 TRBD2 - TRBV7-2 TGTGCCAGCAGCCCGGGGGGGGGGCAGACCTACGAGCAGTACTTC CASSPGGGQTYEQYF
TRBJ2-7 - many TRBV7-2 TGTGCCAGCAGCTTAACGTCGGGGCATGGCTCCGAGCAGTACTTC CASSLTSGHGSEQYF
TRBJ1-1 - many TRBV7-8 TGTGCCAGCAGCCCAAACAGGGCCAATGAAGCTTTCTTT CASSPNRANEAFF
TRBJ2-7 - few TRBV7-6 TGTGCCAGCAGCTTAGGCGGACAGTTCTACGAGCAGTACTTC CASSLGGQFYEQYF
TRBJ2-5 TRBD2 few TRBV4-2 TGTGCCAGCAGCCAAGATCCCTTGCGGGGGTCGCATGGACAAGAGACCCAGTACTTC CASSQDPLRGSHGQETQYF
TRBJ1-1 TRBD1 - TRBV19 TGTGCCAGTACCATGGGGACAGGGTACACTGAAGCTTTCTTT CASTMGTGYTEAFF
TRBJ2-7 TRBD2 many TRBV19 TGTGCCAGTAGTATGGGACTAGCGGACTACGAGCAGTACTTC CASSMGLADYEQYF
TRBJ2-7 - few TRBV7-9 TGTGCCAGCAGCTTAGCGTTGGACTTCTCCTACGAGCAGTACTTC CASSLALDFSYEQYF
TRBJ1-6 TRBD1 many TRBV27 TGTGCCAGCAGTCTTGCAGGGGGCGGAAATTCACCCCTCCACTTT CASSLAGGGNSPLHF
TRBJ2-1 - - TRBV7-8 TGTGCCAGCAGCTTTGCTTCAGGTCGGGAGCAGTTCTTC CASSFASGREQFF
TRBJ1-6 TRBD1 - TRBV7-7 TGTGCCAGCAGCGCGGGGACAGGGGATTCACCCCTCCACTTT CASSAGTGDSPLHF
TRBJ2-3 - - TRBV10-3 TGTGCCATCAGGGGGACAGATACGCAGTATTTT CAIRGTDTQYF
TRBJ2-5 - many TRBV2 TGTGCCAGTTTACCGGGACCGCTAAGGGGGGAGACCCAGTACTTC CASLPGPLRGETQYF
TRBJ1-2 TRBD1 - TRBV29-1 TGCAGCGTTGAAGTGTGGGACAGAGCTAACTATGGCTACACCTTC CSVEVWDRANYGYTF
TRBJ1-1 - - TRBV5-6 TGTGCCAGCAGCGGGGGAGTGTACACTGAAGCTTTCTTT CASSGGVYTEAFF
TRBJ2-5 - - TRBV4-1 TGCGCCAGCAGCCAGGGACTTATGGAGACCCAGTACTTC CASSQGLMETQYF
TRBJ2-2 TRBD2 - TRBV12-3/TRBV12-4 TGTGCCAGCAGTTTGGTAGCGGGGGGGGGCGGGGAGCTGTTTTTT CASSLVAGGGGELFF
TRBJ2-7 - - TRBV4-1 TGCGCCAGCAGCCAGACCTTCTCCTACGAGCAGTACTTC CASSQTFSYEQYF
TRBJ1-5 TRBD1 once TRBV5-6 TGTGCCAGCAGCTTACACCGGGACAGGGGGAGCAATCAGCCCCAGCATTTT CASSLHRDRGSNQPQHF
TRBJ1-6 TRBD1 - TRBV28 TGTGCCAGCAGCCCCGGGACAGATAATTCACCCCTCCACTTT CASSPGTDNSPLHF
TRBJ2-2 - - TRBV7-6 TGTGCCAGCAGTTCAGGGAATTCGGGCACCGGGGAGCTGTTTTTT CASSSGNSGTGELFF
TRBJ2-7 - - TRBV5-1 TGCGCCAGCAGCCCGGAGGGGCTAACCAGGGGAAGGATCCACGAGCAGTACTTC CASSPEGLTRGRIHEQYF
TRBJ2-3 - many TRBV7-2 TGTGCCAGCAGCTTAGCGCCTAGCGGCACAGATACGCAGTATTTT CASSLAPSGTDTQYF
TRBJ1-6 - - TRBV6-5 TGTGCCAGCAGCTGGGACCTAGTGGCGGCGGGGTCACCCCTCCACTTT CASSWDLVAAGSPLHF
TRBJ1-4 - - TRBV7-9 TGTGCCAGCAGGCCAAGGACACTGACGAATGAAAAACTGTTTTTT CASRPRTLTNEKLFF
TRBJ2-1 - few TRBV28 TGTGCCAGCAGTTTTTTACAACAGTTCTCCTACAATGAGCAGTTCTTC CASSFLQQFSYNEQFF
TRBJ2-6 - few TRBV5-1 TGCGCCAGCAGCATAGGCCTGGGGCCTGGGGCCAACGTCCTGACTTTC CASSIGLGPGANVLTF
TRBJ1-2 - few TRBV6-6 TGTGCCAGCAGTTACTCAGGGGGCTATGGCTACACCTTC CASSYSGGYGYTF
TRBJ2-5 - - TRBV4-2 TGTGCCAGCAGCCAAGAGGGGGAGACACCCAGGGAGACCCAGTACTTC CASSQEGETPRETQYF
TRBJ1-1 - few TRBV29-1 TGCAGCGTGCTTCTCAGGGGCTACACTGAAGCTTTCTTT CSVLLRGYTEAFF
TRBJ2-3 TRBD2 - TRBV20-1 TGCAGTGCTAGTAGCGGGGGGGCGGATACGCAGTATTTT CSASSGGADTQYF
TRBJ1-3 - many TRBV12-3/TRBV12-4 TGTGCCAGCAGTTTCGAAACCTCGGGCACTGGAAACACCATATATTTT CASSFETSGTGNTIYF
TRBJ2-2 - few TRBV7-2 TGTGCCAGCAGCTGGACTGGGACCGGGGAGCTGTTTTTT CASSWTGTGELFF
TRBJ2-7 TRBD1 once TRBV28 TGTGCCAGCAGTTTATCCTACGACAGGGAGTTCACCTACGAGCAGTACTTC CASSLSYDREFTYEQYF
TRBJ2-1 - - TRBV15 TGTGCCACCAGCAGAGATCGGGCGGGGCTCTCGAATGAGCAGTTCTTC CATSRDRAGLSNEQFF
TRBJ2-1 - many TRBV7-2 TGTGCCAGCAGCTTAAATGGTTACAATGAGCAGTTCTTC CASSLNGYNEQFF